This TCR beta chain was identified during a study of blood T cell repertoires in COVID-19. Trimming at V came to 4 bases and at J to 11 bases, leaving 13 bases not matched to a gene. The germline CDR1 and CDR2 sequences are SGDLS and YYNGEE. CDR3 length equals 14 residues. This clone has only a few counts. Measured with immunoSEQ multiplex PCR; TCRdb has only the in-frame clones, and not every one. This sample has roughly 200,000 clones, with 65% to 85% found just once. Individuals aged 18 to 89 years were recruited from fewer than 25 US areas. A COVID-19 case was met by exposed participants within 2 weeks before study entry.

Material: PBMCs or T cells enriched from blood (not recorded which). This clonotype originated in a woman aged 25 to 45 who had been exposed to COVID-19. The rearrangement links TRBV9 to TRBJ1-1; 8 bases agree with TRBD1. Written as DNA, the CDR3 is TGTGCCAGCAGCCCCCGACAGGGGAACACTATGGCTTTCTTT. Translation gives CASSPRQGNTMAFF. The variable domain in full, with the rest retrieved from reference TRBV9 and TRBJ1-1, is DSGVTQTPKHLITATGQRVTLRCSPRSGDLSVYWYQQSLDQGLQFLIQYYNGEERAKGNILERFSAQQFPDLHSELNLSSLELGDSALYFCASSPRQGNTMAFFGQGTRLTVV.